The rows below give T cell receptor beta chains drawn from one sample of a study of radiotherapy plus CTLA-4 blockade in lung cancer. Profiled with immunoSEQ multiplex PCR; TCRdb holds only in-frame clones, not every one. This sample carries about 68,000 clones, 79% of them seen once, and the ten largest clones take approximately 9.3%. The sample here was peripheral blood, taken from a patient treated with radiotherapy plus ipilimumab. The receptor set was obtained from a human donor with non-small cell lung cancer who had a complete response to radiotherapy plus ipilimumab. Both conserved end residues are part of each CDR3. D genes are given only for firm matches. Clone size is given for some rows only: seen once, a few or many times, or a class if the clone is expanded.

abundance	j_gene	v_gene	d_gene	CDR3nt	CDR3aa
.	TRBJ1-2	TRBV6-6	.	TGTGCCAGCAGTCCCGACAGTCTTGGCTACACCTTC	CASSPDSLGYTF
.	TRBJ1-4	TRBV4-3	.	TGCGCCAGCAGCCAAGAAGCGCAGGAAAATGAAAAACTGTTTTTT	CASSQEAQENEKLFF
.	TRBJ1-3	TRBV5-1	.	TGCGCCAGCAGCGACGGACCGAGCGTGGACACCATATATTTT	CASSDGPSVDTIYF
.	TRBJ2-3	TRBV2	TRBD2	TGTGCCAGCAGTTTGACTAGCGGGTACGGCACAGATACGCAGTATTTT	CASSLTSGYGTDTQYF
.	TRBJ2-1	TRBV2	TRBD1	TGTGCCAGCAGGCTCACCGGGACAGCCAGCGATGAGCAGTTCTTC	CASRLTGTASDEQFF
medium-sized	TRBJ1-5	TRBV7-2	TRBD1	TGTGCCAGCAGCTGGACAGGGAACGATCAGCCCCAGCATTTT	CASSWTGNDQPQHF
.	TRBJ1-1	TRBV10-1	.	TGCGCCAGCAGTGAAGACGTAGATAACACTGAAGCTTTCTTT	CASSEDVDNTEAFF
.	TRBJ1-1	TRBV2	.	TGTGCCAGCAGTGAAGCCCAAGGCAGGAACACTGAAGCTTTCTTT	CASSEAQGRNTEAFF
.	TRBJ1-1	TRBV29-1	TRBD1	TGCAGCGCCTCTCAGGGGGGAACTGAAGCTTTCTTT	CSASQGGTEAFF
once	TRBJ1-3	TRBV9	.	TGTGCCAGCAGCCCAGGGGTAGGGCCTGGAAACACCATATATTTT	CASSPGVGPGNTIYF
.	TRBJ1-1	TRBV6-6	.	TGTGCCAGCAGTTACTCGATCGACAGGAAGAACACTGAAGCTTTCTTT	CASSYSIDRKNTEAFF
.	TRBJ2-3	TRBV5-1	TRBD1	TGCGCCAGCAGCTTGGCCGGGACAGGGGCAATCACAGATACGCAGTATTTT	CASSLAGTGAITDTQYF
.	TRBJ1-1	TRBV4-1	.	TGCGCCAGCCGAAGAGGGGAGAATCAGAACACTGAAGCTTTCTTT	CASRRGENQNTEAFF
.	TRBJ2-1	TRBV27	TRBD2	TGTGCCAGCAGGGGGACTAGCGCACTTAGCTCCTACAATGAGCAGTTCTTC	CASRGTSALSSYNEQFF
.	TRBJ2-1	TRBV4-1	.	TGCGCCAGCAGCCAAGCTAGCTCCTACAATGAGCAGTTCTTC	CASSQASSYNEQFF
.	TRBJ2-3	TRBV25-1	TRBD2	TGTGCCAGCAGTGAACTCGGGGGAGGGGTAGATACGCAGTATTTT	CASSELGGGVDTQYF
once	TRBJ2-2	TRBV11-3	TRBD1	TGTGCCAGCAGTCCGGACAGGGCTGACACCGGGGAGCTGTTTTTT	CASSPDRADTGELFF
.	TRBJ2-7	TRBV27	TRBD2	TGTGCCAGCAGTTTAGTGACGGGAGGTGGCTACGAGCAGTACTTC	CASSLVTGGGYEQYF
.	TRBJ2-1	TRBV27	TRBD2	TGTGCCAGCAGTTGGGCAGGGGCTACCCCTAGCGGGAGGGGCAATGAGCAGTTCTTC	CASSWAGATPSGRGNEQFF
few	TRBJ2-1	TRBV27	TRBD1	TGTGCCAGCAGTGCACAGGGGTATGAGCAGTTCTTC	CASSAQGYEQFF
few	TRBJ1-2	TRBV7-9	.	TGTGCCAGCAGCTCGGGGGACCCCGGCCGCTACACCTTC	CASSSGDPGRYTF
few	TRBJ2-7	TRBV4-3	.	TGCGCCAGCAGCCAAGAAACAGAAAGCTACGAGCAGTACTTC	CASSQETESYEQYF
.	TRBJ1-5	TRBV10-2	TRBD1	TGCGCCACTTCCGGACAGGGTGGGCAGCCCCAGCATTTT	CATSGQGGQPQHF
.	TRBJ1-5	TRBV18	.	TGTGCCAGCTCACCAAGGGAAGGGAATCAGCCCCAGCATTTT	CASSPREGNQPQHF
.	TRBJ1-1	TRBV19	.	TGTGCCAGTGGGTTGGGGAGGCGAGCTTTCTTT	CASGLGRRAFF
.	TRBJ2-3	TRBV2	.	TGTGCCAGCAGTGAAGACGGGAGCACAGATACGCAGTATTTT	CASSEDGSTDTQYF
.	TRBJ2-1	TRBV5-1	TRBD2	TGCGCCAGCAGGGGACTAGCGGGACTTGATCATGAGCAGTTCTTC	CASRGLAGLDHEQFF
.	TRBJ1-1	TRBV29-1	TRBD1	TGCAGCGTGCTCGCGGACAGGGTAGCTTTCTTT	CSVLADRVAFF
.	TRBJ1-2	TRBV6-5	TRBD1	TGTGCCAGCAGTTACGGGACAGGGGCCTCTGGCTACACCTTC	CASSYGTGASGYTF
.	TRBJ1-1	TRBV6-1	.	TGTGCCAGCACTCCCTGGGGGGGAAACACTGAAGCTTTCTTT	CASTPWGGNTEAFF
.	TRBJ1-1	TRBV5-6	.	TGTGCCAGCAGCTCCACGACCAAAAAGAGGGTAAACACTGAAGCTTTCTTT	CASSSTTKKRVNTEAFF
.	TRBJ1-6	TRBV7-9	.	TGTGCCAGCACCCATAACAGCGATAATTCACCCCTCCACTTT	CASTHNSDNSPLHF